The source of this TCR beta chain is a study of T cells in tumors after PD-1 blockade (dated by TCRdb to the late 2010s). With respect to the entire study: Exclusion criteria were prior checkpoint blockade, use of systemic immunosuppressants, or recent radiotherapy or other anti-cancer therapy within 4 weeks. Patients received pembrolizumab 200 mg every 3 weeks or cemiplimab 350 mg every 2 weeks. Some patients also continued taking vismodegib 150 mg daily during anti-PD-1 treatment. On average, tumor samples had 25,000 to 30,000 TCR templates (range roughly 554-99,264) and thousands of unique clonotypes, about 20-fold deeper than single-cell TCR sequencing. The study performed paired single-cell RNA and TCR sequencing on site-matched tumors from BCC or SCC patients before and after anti-PD-1 therapy. RECIST version 1.1 was used to assess clinical response. The full study reports these points: Around two fifths of the TCR clonotypes from tumors also showed up in blood, and some novel exhausted tumor clones were present in pre-treatment blood, which suggests peripheral recruitment. Clonal replacement was seen only when comparing pre- and post-treatment samples and not when comparing two pre-treatment samples, which argues against artifacts from biopsy timing or location. The source of novel T cell clones was not identified, and lymphoid organs or rare unexpanded clones within the tumor or the tumor periphery could be included among the possible sources. Most exhausted CD8+ clones that expanded after therapy were novel clonotypes not detected before treatment, suggesting clonal replacement instead of reinvigoration of pre-existing clones.

The time point label of this sample denotes: before anti-PD-1 therapy. The tumor biopsies were site-matched, meaning the biopsies were taken from the same primary tumor before and after PD-1 blockade. Genomic DNA extracted from tumor biopsies or peripheral blood was used for bulk TCRbeta sequencing, with input ranging from roughly 600 ng to 6,004 ng. Bulk TCRbeta sequencing was performed on remaining biopsy material to increase sensitivity for rare clonotypes compared with single-cell TCR sequencing. Every patient had histologically proven advanced or metastatic basal or squamous cell carcinoma and was a poor candidate for surgical resection. Of the ten to twelve patients in the basal cell carcinoma cohort, several underwent bulk tumor TCR sequencing. Fresh biopsies were taken from the primary tumor site, and part of the biopsy material was kept in RNAlater for exome and bulk TCR sequencing. V and J are trimmed by 1 base and 10 bases, and the gene matches miss 7 bases of the junction. CDR1 and CDR2, per the germline V gene (reference sequence), are GTSNPN and SVGIG. The CDR3 measures 14 amino acids from cysteine to phenylalanine. Only the CDR3 DNA stays, 42 bases, in frame from base 1.

Deep TCRbeta sequencing was performed with the immunoSEQ platform. From the authors' description of their analysis: For further analysis, only productive rearrangements were exported from the immunoSEQ Analyzer. A two-sided binomial test with a Bonferroni-corrected P below 0.01 was used to identify clones that significantly expanded or contracted between timepoints. T cell phenotypes were assigned to bulk TCRbeta clonotypes by matching the clonotypes to single-cell RNA+TCR-seq clones with the same TCRbeta sequence. Tumor enrichment of a clone was calculated by dividing the clone's tumor frequency by the clone's PBMC frequency, both taken from bulk TCR sequencing. TCRs were grouped by GLIPH into specificity groups, defined as clusters of distinct TCRs likely recognizing common antigens via shared CDR3 motifs. The table comes from immuneACCESS by way of TCRdb, which keeps in-frame sequences with V and J called. Part of the clones is missing from these tables; in studies checked, under half for an unresolved V gene and the rest for unknown reasons. V and J calls and clone size come straight from that table; D and trimming were deduced from the DNA. This sample lists over 10,000 clones; roughly 69% were detected once. The ten largest account for 16% of the sample.

This clone is a singleton in its sample. The target of this receptor is not known. No qualities accompany the bases; no much larger clone lies one base away. The sequence joins TRBV30 to TRBJ1-6; TRBD1 matches 7 bases in the middle. The clonotype comes from a human donor with basal cell carcinoma. The sequencing used tumor tissue, collected before anti-PD-1 treatment. The nucleotides are TGTGCCTGGAGTGCCGAGACAGGGCGATCACCCCTCCACTTT. It is translated as CAWSAETGRSPLHF.